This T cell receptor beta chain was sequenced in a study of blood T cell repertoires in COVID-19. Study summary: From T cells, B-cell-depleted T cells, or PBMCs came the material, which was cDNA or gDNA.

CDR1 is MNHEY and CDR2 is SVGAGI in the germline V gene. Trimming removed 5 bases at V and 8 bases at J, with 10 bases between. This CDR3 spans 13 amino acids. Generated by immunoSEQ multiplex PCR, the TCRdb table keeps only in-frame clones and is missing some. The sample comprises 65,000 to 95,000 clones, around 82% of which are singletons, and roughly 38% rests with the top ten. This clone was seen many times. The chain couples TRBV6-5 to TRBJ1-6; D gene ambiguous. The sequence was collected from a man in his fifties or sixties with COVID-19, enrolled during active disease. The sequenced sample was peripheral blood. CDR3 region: CASSPAGYSPLHF. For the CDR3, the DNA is TGTGCCAGCAGTCCAGCGGGTTATTCACCCCTCCACTTT.